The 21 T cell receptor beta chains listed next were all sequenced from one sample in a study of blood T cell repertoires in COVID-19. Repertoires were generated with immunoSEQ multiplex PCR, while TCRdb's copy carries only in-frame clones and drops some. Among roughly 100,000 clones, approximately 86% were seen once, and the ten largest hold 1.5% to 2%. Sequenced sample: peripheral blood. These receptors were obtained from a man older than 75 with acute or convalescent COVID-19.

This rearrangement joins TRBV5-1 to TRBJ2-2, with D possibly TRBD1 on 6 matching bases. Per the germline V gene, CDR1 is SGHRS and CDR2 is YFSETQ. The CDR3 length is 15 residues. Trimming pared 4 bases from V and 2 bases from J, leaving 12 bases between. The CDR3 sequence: CASSPTGGNTGELFF. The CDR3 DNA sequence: TGCGCCAGCAGCCCGACAGGAGGTAACACCGGGGAGCTGTTTTTT. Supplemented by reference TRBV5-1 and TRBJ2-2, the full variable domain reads KAGVTQTPRYLIKTRGQQVTLSCSPISGHRSVSWYQQTPGQGLQFLFEYFSETQRNKGNFPGRFSGRQFSNSRSEMNVSTLELGDSALYLCASSPTGGNTGELFFGEGSRLTVL.

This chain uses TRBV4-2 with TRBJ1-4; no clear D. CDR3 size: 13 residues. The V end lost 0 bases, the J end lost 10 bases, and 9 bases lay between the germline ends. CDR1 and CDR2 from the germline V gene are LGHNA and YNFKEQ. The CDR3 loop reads CASSQDSGRKLFF. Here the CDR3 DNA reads TGTGCCAGCAGCCAAGATTCAGGAAGAAAACTGTTTTTT.

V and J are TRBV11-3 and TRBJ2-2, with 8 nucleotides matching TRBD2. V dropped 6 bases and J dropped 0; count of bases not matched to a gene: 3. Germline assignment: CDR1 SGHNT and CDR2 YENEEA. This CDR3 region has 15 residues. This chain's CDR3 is CASSRSGTNTGELFF. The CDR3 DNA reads TGTGCCAGCAGTCGTAGCGGGACGAACACCGGGGAGCTGTTTTTT.

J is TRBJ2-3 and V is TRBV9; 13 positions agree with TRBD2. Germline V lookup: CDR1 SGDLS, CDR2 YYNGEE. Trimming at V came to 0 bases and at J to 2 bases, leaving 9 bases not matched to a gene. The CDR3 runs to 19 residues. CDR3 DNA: TGTGCCAGCAGCGTAGACCCCTGGACTAGCGGGAGAATCACAGATACGCAGTATTTT. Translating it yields CASSVDPWTSGRITDTQYF.

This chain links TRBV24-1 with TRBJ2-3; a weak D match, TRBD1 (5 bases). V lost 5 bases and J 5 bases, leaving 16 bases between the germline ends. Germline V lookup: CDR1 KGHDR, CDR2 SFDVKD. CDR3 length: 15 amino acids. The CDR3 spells CATSGKGQGEDTQYF. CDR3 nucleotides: TGTGCCACCAGTGGAAAGGGTCAGGGTGAAGATACGCAGTATTTT.

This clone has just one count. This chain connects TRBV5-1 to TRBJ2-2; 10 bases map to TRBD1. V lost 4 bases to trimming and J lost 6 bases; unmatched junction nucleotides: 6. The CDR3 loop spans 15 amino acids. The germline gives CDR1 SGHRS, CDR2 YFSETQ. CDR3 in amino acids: CASSTTGGEAGELFF. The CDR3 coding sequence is TGCGCCAGCAGCACGACAGGGGGCGAGGCCGGGGAGCTGTTTTTT.

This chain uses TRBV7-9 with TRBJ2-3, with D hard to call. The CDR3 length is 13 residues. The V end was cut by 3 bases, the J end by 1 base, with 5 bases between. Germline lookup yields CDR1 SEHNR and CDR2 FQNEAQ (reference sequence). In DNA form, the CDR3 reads TGTGCCAGCAGCTTCGAGGGCACAGATACGCAGTATTTT. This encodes CASSFEGTDTQYF. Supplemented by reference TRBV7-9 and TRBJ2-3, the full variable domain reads DTGVSQNPRHKITKRGQNVTFRCDPISEHNRLYWYRQTLGQGPEFLTYFQNEAQLEKSRLLSDRFSAERPKGSFSTLEIQRTEQGDSAMYLCASSFEGTDTQYFGPGTRLTVL.

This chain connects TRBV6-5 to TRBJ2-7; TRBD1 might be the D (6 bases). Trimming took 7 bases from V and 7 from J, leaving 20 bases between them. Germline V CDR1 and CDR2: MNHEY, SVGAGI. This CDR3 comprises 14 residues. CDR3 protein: CASTEQGPLVEQYF. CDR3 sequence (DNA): TGTGCCAGCACCGAACAGGGTCCCCTGGTGGAGCAGTACTTC.

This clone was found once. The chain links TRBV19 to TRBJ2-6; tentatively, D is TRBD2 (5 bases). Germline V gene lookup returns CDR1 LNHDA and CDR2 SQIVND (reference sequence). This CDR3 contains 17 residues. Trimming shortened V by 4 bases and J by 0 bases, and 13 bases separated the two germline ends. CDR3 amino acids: CASSNGLQFSGANVLTF. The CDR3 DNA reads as TGTGCCAGTAGTAACGGACTGCAGTTCTCTGGGGCCAACGTCCTGACTTTC.

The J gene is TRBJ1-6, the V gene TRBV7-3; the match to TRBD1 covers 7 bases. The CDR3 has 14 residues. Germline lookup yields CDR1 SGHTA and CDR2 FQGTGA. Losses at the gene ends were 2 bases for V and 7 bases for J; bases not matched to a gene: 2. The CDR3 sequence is CASSLGTANSPLHF. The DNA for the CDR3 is TGTGCCAGCAGCTTAGGGACAGCAAATTCACCCCTCCACTTT.

The CDR3 is CASTPPGFFNEQFF. CDR3 nucleotide sequence: TGTGCCAGTACCCCCCCCGGGTTTTTCAATGAGCAGTTCTTC. The rearrangement links TRBV19 to TRBJ2-1; no clear D gene. This CDR3 region has 14 residues. Germline V CDR1 and CDR2: LNHDA, SQIVND (reference sequence). V was pared by 7 bases and J by 6 bases, with 16 bases between.

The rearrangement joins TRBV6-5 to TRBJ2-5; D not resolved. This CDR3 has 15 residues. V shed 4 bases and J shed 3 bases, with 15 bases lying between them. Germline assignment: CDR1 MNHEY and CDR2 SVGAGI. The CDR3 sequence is CASSFTTAPKETQYF. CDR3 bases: TGTGCCAGCAGTTTCACTACGGCTCCTAAAGAGACCCAGTACTTC.

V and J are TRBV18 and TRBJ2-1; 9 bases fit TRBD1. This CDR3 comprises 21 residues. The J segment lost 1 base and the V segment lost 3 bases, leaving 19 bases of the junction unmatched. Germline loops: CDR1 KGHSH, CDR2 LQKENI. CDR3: CASSPDIYGQGRGLSYNEQFF. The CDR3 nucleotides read TGTGCCAGCTCACCGGATATATACGGACAGGGGCGGGGATTATCCTACAATGAGCAGTTCTTC. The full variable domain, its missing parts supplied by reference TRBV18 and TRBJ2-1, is NAGVMQNPRHLVRRRGQEARLRCSPMKGHSHVYWYRQLPEEGLKFMVYLQKENIIDESGMPKERFSAEFPKEGPSILRIQQVVRGDSAAYFCASSPDIYGQGRGLSYNEQFFGPGTRLTVL.

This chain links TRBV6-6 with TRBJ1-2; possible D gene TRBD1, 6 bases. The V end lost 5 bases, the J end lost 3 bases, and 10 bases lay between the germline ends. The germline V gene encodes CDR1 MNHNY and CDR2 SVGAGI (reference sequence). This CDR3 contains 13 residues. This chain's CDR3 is CASSPTGDYGYTF. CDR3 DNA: TGTGCCAGCAGTCCGACAGGAGACTATGGCTACACCTTC.

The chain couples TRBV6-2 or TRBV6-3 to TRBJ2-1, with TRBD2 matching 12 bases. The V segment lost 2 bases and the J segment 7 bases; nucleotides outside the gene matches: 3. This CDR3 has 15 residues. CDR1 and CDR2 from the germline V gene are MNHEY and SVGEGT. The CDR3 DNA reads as TGTGCCAGCAGTTACCCCGGGACTAGCGGGAATGAGCAGTTCTTC. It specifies CASSYPGTSGNEQFF.

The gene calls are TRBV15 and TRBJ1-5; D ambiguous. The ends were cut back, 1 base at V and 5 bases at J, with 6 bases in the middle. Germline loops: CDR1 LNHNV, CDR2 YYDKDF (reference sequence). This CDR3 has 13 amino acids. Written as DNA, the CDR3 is TGTGCCACCAGCAGAGTTAGAGATCAGCCCCAGCATTTT. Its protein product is CATSRVRDQPQHF.

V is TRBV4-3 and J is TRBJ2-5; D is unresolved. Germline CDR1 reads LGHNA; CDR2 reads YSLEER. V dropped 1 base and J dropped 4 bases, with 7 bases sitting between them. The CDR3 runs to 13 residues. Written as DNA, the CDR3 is TGCGCCAGCAGCCAAGTAGCTTCAGAGACCCAGTACTTC. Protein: CASSQVASETQYF.

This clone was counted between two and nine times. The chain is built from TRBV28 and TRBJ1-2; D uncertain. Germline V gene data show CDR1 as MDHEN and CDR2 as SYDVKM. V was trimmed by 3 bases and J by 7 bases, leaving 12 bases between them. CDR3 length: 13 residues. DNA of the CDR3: TGTGCCAGCAGTTTGCTCGGGAAGATTGGCTACACCTTC. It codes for CASSLLGKIGYTF.

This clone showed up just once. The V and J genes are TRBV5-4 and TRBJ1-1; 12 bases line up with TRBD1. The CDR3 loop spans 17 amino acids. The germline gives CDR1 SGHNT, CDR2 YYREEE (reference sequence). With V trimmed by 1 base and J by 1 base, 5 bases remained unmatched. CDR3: CASSLKGQGATNTEAFF. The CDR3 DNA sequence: TGTGCCAGCAGCTTGAAGGGACAGGGGGCGACGAACACTGAAGCTTTCTTT.

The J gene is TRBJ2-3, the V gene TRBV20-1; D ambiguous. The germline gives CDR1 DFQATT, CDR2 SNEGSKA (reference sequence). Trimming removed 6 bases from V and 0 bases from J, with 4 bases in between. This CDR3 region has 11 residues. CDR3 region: CSAESTDTQYF. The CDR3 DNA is TGCAGTGCCGAGAGCACAGATACGCAGTATTTT.

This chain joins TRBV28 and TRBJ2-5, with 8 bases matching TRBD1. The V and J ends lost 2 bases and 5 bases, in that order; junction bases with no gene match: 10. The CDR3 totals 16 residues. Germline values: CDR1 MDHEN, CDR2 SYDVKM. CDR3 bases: TGTGCCAGCAGTTTAGATTTGCAGGGGGCTGGGGAGACCCAGTACTTC. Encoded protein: CASSLDLQGAGETQYF.